Listed below are T cell receptor beta chains from one sample, sequenced in a study of cytomegalovirus exposure and HLA in healthy donors. Measured with immunoSEQ multiplex PCR; TCRdb has only the in-frame clones, and not every one. Of approximately 88,000 clones listed, roughly 80% are singletons. The sequencing input was PBMCs. These receptors were collected from a man aged 25-40 years in good health and CMV-seronegative. The CDR3 runs from the conserved cysteine through the conserved F or W. Each record gives: V gene, J gene, D gene, clone size, CDR3 DNA, CDR3 protein. D genes are given only for firm matches. Not all rows give a size; the values are once, few, many and, for expanded clones, a class.

>TRBV28|TRBJ2-7|TRBD2|NA
TGTGCCAGCAGTTTTAGCCTAGCGGGAGGGACAAGCTCCTACGAGCAGTACTTC
CASSFSLAGGTSSYEQYF
>TRBV5-4|TRBJ2-7|TRBD1|NA
TGTGCCAGCAGCGAGGGGACAGCCTACGAGCAGTACTTC
CASSEGTAYEQYF
>TRBV14|TRBJ1-2|TRBD1|once
TGTGCCAGCAGACGGACAGGGGAGGGCTACACCTTC
CASRRTGEGYTF
>TRBV5-1|TRBJ2-7|NA|NA
TGCGCCAGCAGCTTGGAAGAGGGGGTCTCCGAGCAGTACTTC
CASSLEEGVSEQYF
>TRBV6-1|TRBJ2-1|TRBD2|NA
TGTGCCAGCAGTGAAGAAGCGGGAGGATTCTACAATGAGCAGTTCTTC
CASSEEAGGFYNEQFF
>TRBV9|TRBJ2-1|NA|NA
TGTGCCAGCAGCGTTTACGGGGGGCGGGATGAGCAGTTCTTC
CASSVYGGRDEQFF
>TRBV5-1|TRBJ1-4|NA|NA
TGCGCCAGCAGCCCCGCCGCAGTAAATGAAAAACTGTTTTTT
CASSPAAVNEKLFF
>TRBV5-1|TRBJ2-5|TRBD1|few
TGCGCCAGCGGGGGACAGGGCACAGAGACCCAGTACTTC
CASGGQGTETQYF
>TRBV11-2|TRBJ2-7|NA|once
TGTGCCGGTGGGAGCTCCTACGAGCAGTACTTC
CAGGSSYEQYF
>TRBV6-1|TRBJ1-3|TRBD1|NA
TGTGCCGTAGGGACAGGGTTGACTGGAAACACCATATATTTT
CAVGTGLTGNTIYF
>TRBV5-8|TRBJ2-1|TRBD2|NA
TGTGCCAGCAGCCATTCCGGGACTAGCGGGGGGGCGTATGAGCAGTTCTTC
CASSHSGTSGGAYEQFF
>TRBV4-2|TRBJ2-1|TRBD2|NA
TGTGCCAGCAGCCGTACTAGCGGGAGGGCCGTCTACAATGAGCAGTTCTTC
CASSRTSGRAVYNEQFF
>TRBV21-1|TRBJ1-2|NA|once
TGTGCCACCTCAGGGGGCGCATTTGGCTACACCTTC
CATSGGAFGYTF
>TRBV19|TRBJ1-4|TRBD1|NA
TGTGCCAGTAGTATGGGACAGCCTAATGAAAAACTGTTTTTT
CASSMGQPNEKLFF
>TRBV14|TRBJ2-4|TRBD2|few
TGTGCCAGCAGCCAAGGACTAGCAAACATTCAGTACTTC
CASSQGLANIQYF
>TRBV6-5|TRBJ1-1|TRBD1|once
TGTGCCAGCACGCAACAGGGGGCTTATGAAGCTTTCTTT
CASTQQGAYEAFF
>TRBV15|TRBJ2-2|TRBD1|NA
TGTGCCACCAGCAGAAGGACAGGCCAAAACACCGGGGAGCTGTTTTTT
CATSRRTGQNTGELFF
>TRBV18|TRBJ2-7|TRBD2|NA
TGTGCCAGCTCACTCGGGACTAGCGGGCAATACGAGCAGTACTTC
CASSLGTSGQYEQYF
>TRBV7-9|TRBJ1-4|NA|NA
TGTTCCAGCAGCCCGGGAGTGTCTAATGAAAAACTGTTTTTT
CSSSPGVSNEKLFF
>TRBV18|TRBJ2-7|NA|NA
TGTGCCAGCTCACCACGGCTAGGCACCTACGAGCAGTACTTC
CASSPRLGTYEQYF
>TRBV5-3|TRBJ2-7|TRBD2|NA
TGTGCCAGAACTGAAAGCGGGAGAGGGGCCGAGCAGTACTTC
CARTESGRGAEQYF
>TRBV30|TRBJ2-4|TRBD1|NA
TGTGCCTGGAGTCGCGACAGGGAGATAAACATTCAGTACTTC
CAWSRDREINIQYF
>TRBV6-5|TRBJ2-5|NA|NA
TGTGCCAGCAGTTACTCCGGGACTGCCGGGGAGACCCAGTACTTC
CASSYSGTAGETQYF
>TRBV28|TRBJ1-1|NA|NA
TGTGCCAGCAGGCACCCCGGGGGGCGGACTGAAGCTTTCTTT
CASRHPGGRTEAFF
>TRBV5-1|TRBJ2-2|TRBD1|few
TGCGCCAGCAGCACCCGACAGGGGGGCACCGGGGAGCTGTTTTTT
CASSTRQGGTGELFF
>TRBV11-2|TRBJ2-2|TRBD2|NA
TGTGCCAGCAGCACCACGCCGGGACTAGCGGCCACCGGGGAGCTGTTTTTT
CASSTTPGLAATGELFF
>TRBV15|TRBJ2-1|NA|NA
TGTGCCACCACTAAGTCTTGGGCCAATGAGCAGTTCTTC
CATTKSWANEQFF
>TRBV12-2|TRBJ1-1|NA|few
TGTGCAAGTCGCTTCTCTTTCTTT
CASRFSFF
>TRBV18|TRBJ1-6|NA|NA
TGTGCCAGCTCACACCTAGGCGACTCCTATAATTCACCCCTCCACTTT
CASSHLGDSYNSPLHF